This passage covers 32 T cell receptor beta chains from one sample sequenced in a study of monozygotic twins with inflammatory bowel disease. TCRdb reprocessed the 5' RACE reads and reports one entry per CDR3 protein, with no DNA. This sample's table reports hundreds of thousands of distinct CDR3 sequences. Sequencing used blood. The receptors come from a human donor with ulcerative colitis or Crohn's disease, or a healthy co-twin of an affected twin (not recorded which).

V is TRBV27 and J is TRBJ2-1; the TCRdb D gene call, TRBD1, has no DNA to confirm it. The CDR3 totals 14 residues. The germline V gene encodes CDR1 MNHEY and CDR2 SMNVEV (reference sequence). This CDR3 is CATMVAGGAGEQFF.

Here the CDR3 reads CASSPPTSGNNEQFF. The rearrangement uses TRBV18 and TRBJ2-1; the TCRdb D gene call, TRBD2, has no DNA to confirm it. Germline V gene data show CDR1 as KGHSH and CDR2 as LQKENI. The CDR3 runs to 15 residues.

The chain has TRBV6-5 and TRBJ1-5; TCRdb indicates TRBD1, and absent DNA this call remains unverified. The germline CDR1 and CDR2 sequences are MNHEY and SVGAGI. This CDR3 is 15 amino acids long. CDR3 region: CASSYAGASNQPQHF.

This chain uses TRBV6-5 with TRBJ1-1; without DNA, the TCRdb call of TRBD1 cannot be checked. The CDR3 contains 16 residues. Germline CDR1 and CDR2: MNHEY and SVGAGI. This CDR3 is CASSFGTGHFSTEAFF.

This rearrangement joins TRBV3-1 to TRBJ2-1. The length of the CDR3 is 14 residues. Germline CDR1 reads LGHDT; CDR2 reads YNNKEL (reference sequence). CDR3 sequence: CASCPSGAYNEQFF.

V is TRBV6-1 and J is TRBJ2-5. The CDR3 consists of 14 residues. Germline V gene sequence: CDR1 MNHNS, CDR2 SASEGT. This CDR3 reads CASSEGLNQETQYF.

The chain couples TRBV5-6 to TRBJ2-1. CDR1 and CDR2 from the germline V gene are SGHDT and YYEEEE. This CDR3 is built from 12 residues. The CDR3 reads CASSLLSGEQFF.

CDR3 residues: CASSYWAGSNQPQHF. The J gene is TRBJ1-5, the V gene TRBV6-2 or TRBV6-3. CDR3 length: 15 residues. The germline V gene has CDR1 MNHEY and CDR2 SVGEGT.

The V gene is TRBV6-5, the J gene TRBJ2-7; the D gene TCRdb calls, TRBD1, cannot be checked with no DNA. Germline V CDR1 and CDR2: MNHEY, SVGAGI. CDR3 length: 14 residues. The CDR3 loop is CASSYGLQGYEQYF.

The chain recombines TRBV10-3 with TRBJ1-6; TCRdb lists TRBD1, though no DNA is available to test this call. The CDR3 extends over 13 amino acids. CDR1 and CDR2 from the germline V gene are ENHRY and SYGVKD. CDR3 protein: CAITGDVNSPLHF.

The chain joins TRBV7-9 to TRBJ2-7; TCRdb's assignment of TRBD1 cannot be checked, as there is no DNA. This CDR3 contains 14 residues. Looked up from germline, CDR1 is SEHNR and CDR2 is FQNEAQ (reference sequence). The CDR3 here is CASSRQGRDYEQYF.

The CDR3: CASSLAPFTEQFF. The rearrangement joins TRBV5-1 to TRBJ2-1. The CDR3 is made up of 13 amino acids. Per germline, CDR1 SGHRS and CDR2 YFSETQ.

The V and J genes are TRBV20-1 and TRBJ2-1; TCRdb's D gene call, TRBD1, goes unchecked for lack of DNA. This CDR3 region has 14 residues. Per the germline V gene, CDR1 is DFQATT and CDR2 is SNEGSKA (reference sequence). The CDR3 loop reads CSARDSRPLGEQFF.

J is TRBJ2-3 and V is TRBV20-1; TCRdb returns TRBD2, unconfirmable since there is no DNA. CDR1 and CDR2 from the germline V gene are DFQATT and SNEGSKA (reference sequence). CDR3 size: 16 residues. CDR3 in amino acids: CSASEGAGGPADTQYF.

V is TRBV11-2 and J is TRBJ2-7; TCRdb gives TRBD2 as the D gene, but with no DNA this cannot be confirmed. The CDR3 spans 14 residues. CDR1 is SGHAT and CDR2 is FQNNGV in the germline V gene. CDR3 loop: CASSFRLAGDEQYF.

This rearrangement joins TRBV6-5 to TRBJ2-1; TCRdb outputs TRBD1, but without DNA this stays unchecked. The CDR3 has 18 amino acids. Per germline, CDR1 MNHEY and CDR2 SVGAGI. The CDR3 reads CASSYSTSGGRRGNEQFF.

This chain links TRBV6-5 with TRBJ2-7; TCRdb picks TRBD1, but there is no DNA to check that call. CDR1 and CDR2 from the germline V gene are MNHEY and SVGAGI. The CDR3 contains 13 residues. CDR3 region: CASSQGQVYEQYF.

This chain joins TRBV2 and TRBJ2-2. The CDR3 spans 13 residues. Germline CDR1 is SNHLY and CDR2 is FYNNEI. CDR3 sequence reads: CASQYHMSGELFF.

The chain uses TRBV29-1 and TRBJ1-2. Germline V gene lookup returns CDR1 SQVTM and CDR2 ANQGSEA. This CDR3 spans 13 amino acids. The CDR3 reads CSVRETPNYGYTF.

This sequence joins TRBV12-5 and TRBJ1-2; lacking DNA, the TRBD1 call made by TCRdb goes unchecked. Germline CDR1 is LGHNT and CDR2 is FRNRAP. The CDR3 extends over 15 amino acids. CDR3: CASGLVQGASTGYTF.

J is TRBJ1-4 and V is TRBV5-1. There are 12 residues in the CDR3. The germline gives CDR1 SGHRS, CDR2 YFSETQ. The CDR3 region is CASSLEEGKLFF. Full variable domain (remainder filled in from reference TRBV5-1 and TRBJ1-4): KAGVTQTPRYLIKTRGQQVTLSCSPISGHRSVSWYQQTPGQGLQFLFEYFSETQRNKGNFPGRFSGRQFSNSRSEMNVSTLELGDSALYLCASSLEEGKLFFGSGTQLSVL.

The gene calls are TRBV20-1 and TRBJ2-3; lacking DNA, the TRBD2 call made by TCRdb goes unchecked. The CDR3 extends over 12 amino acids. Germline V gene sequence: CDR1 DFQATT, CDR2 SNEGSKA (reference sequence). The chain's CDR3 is CSAGPGGDTQYF.

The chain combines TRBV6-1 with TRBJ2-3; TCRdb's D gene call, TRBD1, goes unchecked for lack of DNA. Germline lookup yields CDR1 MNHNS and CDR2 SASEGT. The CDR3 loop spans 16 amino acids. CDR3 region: CASRKGTGNFPDTQYF.

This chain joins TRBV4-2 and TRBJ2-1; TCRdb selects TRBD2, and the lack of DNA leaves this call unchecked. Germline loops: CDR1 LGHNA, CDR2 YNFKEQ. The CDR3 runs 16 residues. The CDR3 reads CASSHSREGPYNEQFF.

The chain's CDR3 is CASSPGSTANYGYTF. The rearrangement joins TRBV7-2 to TRBJ1-2; TCRdb's D gene call, TRBD1, goes unchecked for lack of DNA. The germline CDR1 and CDR2 sequences are SGHTA and FQGNSA. CDR3 length: 15 amino acids.

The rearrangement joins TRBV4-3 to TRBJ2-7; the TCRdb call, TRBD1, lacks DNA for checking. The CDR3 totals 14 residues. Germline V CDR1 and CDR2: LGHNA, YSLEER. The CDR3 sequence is CASSLYQGTYEQYF.

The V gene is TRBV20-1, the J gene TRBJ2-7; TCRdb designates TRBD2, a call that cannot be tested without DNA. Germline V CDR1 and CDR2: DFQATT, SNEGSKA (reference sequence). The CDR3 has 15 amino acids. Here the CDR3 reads CSAHRLAGGPAEQYF.

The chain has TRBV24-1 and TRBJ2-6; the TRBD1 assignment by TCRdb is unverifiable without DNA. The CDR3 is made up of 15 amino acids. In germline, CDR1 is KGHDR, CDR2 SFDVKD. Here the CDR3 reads CATSDHRAGANVLTF.

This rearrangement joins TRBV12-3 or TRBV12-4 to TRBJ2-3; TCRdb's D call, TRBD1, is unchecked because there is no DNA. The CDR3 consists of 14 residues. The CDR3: CASTGQGYTDTQYF.

CDR3 residues: CASSLTGQSDTQYF. The J gene is TRBJ2-3, the V gene TRBV7-9; the TRBD1 assignment by TCRdb is unverifiable without DNA. CDR1 and CDR2 from the germline V gene are SEHNR and FQNEAQ (reference sequence). The CDR3 spans 14 residues.

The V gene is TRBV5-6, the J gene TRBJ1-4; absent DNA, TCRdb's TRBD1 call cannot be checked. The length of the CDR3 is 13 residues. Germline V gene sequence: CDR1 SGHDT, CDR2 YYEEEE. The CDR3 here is CASSGQTNEKLFF.

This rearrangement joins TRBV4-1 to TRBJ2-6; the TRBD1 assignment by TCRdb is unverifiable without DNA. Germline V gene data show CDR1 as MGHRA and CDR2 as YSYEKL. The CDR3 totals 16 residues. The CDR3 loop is CASSQGTGAGANVLTF.